The 23 T cell receptor beta chains below all came from one sample that was sequenced in a study of monozygotic twins with inflammatory bowel disease. TCRdb reworked the 5' RACE reads into one entry per CDR3 protein, no DNA. Its table lists approximately 300,000 distinct CDR3 sequences. Sequenced: blood. The receptors were sampled from a human donor with ulcerative colitis or Crohn's disease, or a healthy co-twin of an affected twin (not recorded which).

The V call is TRBV7-2, the J call TRBJ2-7; absent DNA, TCRdb's TRBD1 call cannot be checked. This CDR3 has 16 amino acids. CDR1 and CDR2 (germline): SGHTA, FQGNSA. CDR3 sequence: CASTRSRDRVDYEQYF.

The chain joins TRBV9 to TRBJ1-5; the TCRdb D gene call, TRBD1, has no DNA to confirm it. Germline values: CDR1 SGDLS, CDR2 YYNGEE. This CDR3 contains 15 residues. The CDR3 sequence: CASSVGGGAGQPQHF. Full variable domain (rest looked up from reference TRBV9 and TRBJ1-5): DSGVTQTPKHLITATGQRVTLRCSPRSGDLSVYWYQQSLDQGLQFLIQYYNGEERAKGNILERFSAQQFPDLHSELNLSSLELGDSALYFCASSVGGGAGQPQHFGDGTRLSIL.

The chain employs TRBV12-3 or TRBV12-4 and TRBJ2-1; TCRdb designates TRBD2, a call that cannot be tested without DNA. The CDR3 sequence is 21 residues long. CDR3: CASSFRGLAGELHSRHNEQFF.

The chain carries TRBV7-8 and TRBJ2-1; without DNA, the TCRdb call of TRBD1 cannot be checked. This CDR3 has 17 residues. Germline loops: CDR1 SGHVS, CDR2 FQNEAQ. CDR3 protein: CASSLARVGLPYNEQFF.

The rearrangement uses TRBV6-2 or TRBV6-3 and TRBJ2-5; no DNA is available, so the TRBD1 call from TCRdb remains unchecked. The CDR3 contains 12 residues. CDR1 MNHEY and CDR2 SVGEGT come from the germline V gene. The CDR3 reads CASRAGAQLQYF.

This CDR3 reads CASSSGGPRETQYF. V usage is TRBV12-3 or TRBV12-4 and J usage is TRBJ2-5; TCRdb's assignment of TRBD1 cannot be checked, as there is no DNA. The CDR3 contains 14 residues.

This chain uses TRBV6-2 or TRBV6-3 with TRBJ2-7. Per the germline V gene, CDR1 is MNHEY and CDR2 is SVGEGT. The CDR3 sequence is 14 residues long. This CDR3 is CASTQHTSSYEQYF.

V gene TRBV27 combines with J gene TRBJ2-3. The CDR3 spans 11 residues. Germline values: CDR1 MNHEY, CDR2 SMNVEV (reference sequence). The CDR3 region is CASIFGDTQYF.

V usage is TRBV27 and J usage is TRBJ2-2; checking the TCRdb D call of TRBD1 is not possible without DNA. The CDR3 consists of 14 residues. Germline values: CDR1 MNHEY, CDR2 SMNVEV (reference sequence). CDR3 sequence reads: CASSTGLHTGELFF.

The chain links TRBV21-1 to TRBJ2-5. TRBV21-1 is reported as a pseudogene. This CDR3 is built from 13 residues. This chain's CDR3 is CASSMGHTETQYF.

This chain links TRBV12-3 or TRBV12-4 with TRBJ1-5. This CDR3 comprises 13 residues. The CDR3 spells CASTPDEFQPQHF.

This chain connects TRBV14 to TRBJ2-2. This CDR3 spans 15 amino acids. Germline CDR1 reads SGHDN; CDR2 reads FVKESK. The CDR3 spells CASSQSLGWTGELFF.

V usage is TRBV5-1 and J usage is TRBJ1-3. CDR1 is SGHRS, CDR2 YFSETQ, per germline. The CDR3 length is 16 residues. The CDR3 here is CASSQTAGGSGNTIYF.

The chain employs TRBV20-1 and TRBJ2-7. The CDR3 consists of 13 residues. Germline CDR1 reads DFQATT; CDR2 reads SNEGSKA (reference sequence). This chain's CDR3 is CSAILTSSYEQYF.

The V gene is TRBV11-2, the J gene TRBJ2-7; TCRdb designates TRBD2, a call that cannot be tested without DNA. Germline V lookup: CDR1 SGHAT, CDR2 FQNNGV. The CDR3 contains 19 residues. CDR3: CASSFRTSGNSKRFYEQYF.

The chain joins TRBV14 to TRBJ2-2; absent DNA, TCRdb's TRBD2 call cannot be checked. Per germline, CDR1 SGHDN and CDR2 FVKESK. There are 18 residues in the CDR3. This CDR3 reads CASKVSPDDEANTGELFF.

The chain recombines TRBV6-1 with TRBJ1-4; the D gene TCRdb calls, TRBD1, cannot be checked with no DNA. The CDR3 runs to 17 residues. Germline assignment: CDR1 MNHNS and CDR2 SASEGT. The CDR3 spells CASSQKRTGTDREKLFF.

The genes are TRBV20-1 and TRBJ2-3; the D call from TCRdb, TRBD2, cannot be confirmed without DNA. The CDR3 is 13 residues long. Germline CDR1 reads DFQATT; CDR2 reads SNEGSKA (reference sequence). CDR3 sequence: CSAWEGSTDTQYF.

The genes are TRBV6-2 or TRBV6-3 and TRBJ1-1; TCRdb outputs TRBD1, but without DNA this stays unchecked. The length of the CDR3 is 16 residues. Germline-derived CDR1 and CDR2 are MNHEY and SVGEGT. The CDR3 region is CASTSVRQGTYAEAFF.

The chain recombines TRBV12-3 or TRBV12-4 with TRBJ2-3; the TCRdb D gene call, TRBD2, has no DNA to confirm it. The CDR3 totals 14 residues. The CDR3 here is CATRGSGSTDTQYF.

The chain recombines TRBV5-4 with TRBJ2-7; without DNA, the TCRdb call of TRBD1 cannot be checked. The CDR3 has 13 amino acids. Germline V gene lookup returns CDR1 SGHNT and CDR2 YYREEE (reference sequence). CDR3 region: CASSWAGAFAQYF.

The CDR3 region is CASRTPLGNQETQYF. The chain couples TRBV7-2 to TRBJ2-5; absent DNA, TCRdb's TRBD1 call cannot be checked. The CDR3 sequence is 15 residues long. Germline assignment: CDR1 SGHTA and CDR2 FQGNSA.

The chain uses TRBV10-3 and TRBJ2-7; the D call of TRBD1 rests on TCRdb alone, since no DNA is present to check it. The CDR3 spans 15 residues. Germline values: CDR1 ENHRY, CDR2 SYGVKD. Here the CDR3 reads CAISYSGTGVGEQYF.